This is a list of T cell receptor beta chains from one sample in a study of long-term antiretroviral therapy in people with HIV. Method: immunoSEQ multiplex PCR; TCRdb's copy keeps in-frame clones and lacks some. Of approximately 29,000 clones in the sample, 90% were seen once. The sequencing here drew on unsorted PBMCs, taken just over 5 years after starting antiretroviral therapy. The receptor set was obtained from a woman aged 40-49 years with HIV. The CDR3 runs from the conserved cysteine through the conserved F or W. The D gene is left open where the match is weak. Clone size is shown for a subset of rows, as once, few, many or a class of expanded clone.

D,size,V,J,CDR3,DNA
NA,NA,TRBV5-1,TRBJ2-7,CASSLVGSGTYEQYF,TGCGCCAGCAGCTTGGTCGGGAGTGGAACCTACGAGCAGTACTTC
TRBD2,NA,TRBV7-9,TRBJ2-1,CASSGTSGNNEQFF,TGTGCCAGCAGCGGGACTAGCGGGAACAATGAGCAGTTCTTC
NA,NA,TRBV6-5,TRBJ2-7,CASSYYEQYF,TGTGCCAGCAGTTACTACGAGCAGTACTTC
NA,NA,TRBV2,TRBJ2-1,CASWALSYEQFF,TGTGCCAGCTGGGCCCTTAGCTATGAGCAGTTCTTC
TRBD2,NA,TRBV2,TRBJ2-7,CASTIAGGPSEQYF,TGTGCCAGCACCATAGCGGGAGGGCCGTCCGAGCAGTACTTC
NA,NA,TRBV5-4,TRBJ1-2,CASSRQIQDYGYTF,TGTGCCAGCAGCCGACAGATCCAGGACTATGGCTACACCTTC
NA,once,TRBV2,TRBJ2-7,CASTKGISTYEQYF,TGTGCCAGCACTAAGGGGATTTCCACCTACGAGCAGTACTTC
NA,NA,TRBV30,TRBJ2-7,CAWSATLEQYF,TGTGCCTGGAGTGCCACCCTCGAGCAGTACTTC
NA,NA,TRBV7-8,TRBJ2-2,CASSLQRRGTMRPGELFF,TGTGCCAGCAGCTTACAACGGAGGGGGACAATGCGGCCCGGGGAGCTGTTTTTT
NA,NA,TRBV7-2,TRBJ1-1,CASSSRQTNTEAFF,TGTGCCAGCAGCTCCAGACAGACTAACACTGAAGCTTTCTTT